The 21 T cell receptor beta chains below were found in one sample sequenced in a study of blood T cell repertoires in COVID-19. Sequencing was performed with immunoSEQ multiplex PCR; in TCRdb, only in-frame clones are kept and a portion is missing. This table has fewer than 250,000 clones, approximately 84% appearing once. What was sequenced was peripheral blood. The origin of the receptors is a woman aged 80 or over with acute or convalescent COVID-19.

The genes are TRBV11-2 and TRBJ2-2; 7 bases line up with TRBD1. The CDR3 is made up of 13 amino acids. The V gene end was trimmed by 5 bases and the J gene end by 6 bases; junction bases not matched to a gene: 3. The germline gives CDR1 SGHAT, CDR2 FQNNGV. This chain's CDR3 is CASSAGTAGELFF. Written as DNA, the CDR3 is TGTGCCAGCAGCGCCGGGACAGCCGGGGAGCTGTTTTTT.

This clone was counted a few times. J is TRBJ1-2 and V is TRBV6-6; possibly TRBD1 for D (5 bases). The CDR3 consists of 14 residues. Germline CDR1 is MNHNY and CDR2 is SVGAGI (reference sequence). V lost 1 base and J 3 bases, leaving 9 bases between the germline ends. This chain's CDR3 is CASSYWGRDYGYTF. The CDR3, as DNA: TGTGCCAGCAGTTACTGGGGCAGGGACTATGGCTACACCTTC.

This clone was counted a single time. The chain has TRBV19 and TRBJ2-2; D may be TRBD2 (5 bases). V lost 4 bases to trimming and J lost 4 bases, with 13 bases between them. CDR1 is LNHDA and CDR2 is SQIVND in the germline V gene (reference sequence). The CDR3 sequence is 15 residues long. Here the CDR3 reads CASSNSRAGTGELFF. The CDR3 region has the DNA TGTGCCAGTAGTAACTCGCGGGCTGGCACCGGGGAGCTGTTTTTT.

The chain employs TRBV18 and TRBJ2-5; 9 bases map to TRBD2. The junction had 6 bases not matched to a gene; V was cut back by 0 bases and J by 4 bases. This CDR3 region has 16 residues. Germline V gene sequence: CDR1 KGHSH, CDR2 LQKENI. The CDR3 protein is CASSPPGLAKRETQYF. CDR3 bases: TGTGCCAGCTCACCACCGGGACTAGCAAAAAGAGAGACCCAGTACTTC.

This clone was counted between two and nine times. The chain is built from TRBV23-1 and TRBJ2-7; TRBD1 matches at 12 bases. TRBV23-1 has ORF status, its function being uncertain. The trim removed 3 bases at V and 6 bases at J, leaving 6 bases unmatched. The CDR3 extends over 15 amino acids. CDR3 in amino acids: CASSHRDRGHVEQYF. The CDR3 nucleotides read TGCGCCAGCAGTCACCGGGACAGGGGGCACGTCGAGCAGTACTTC.

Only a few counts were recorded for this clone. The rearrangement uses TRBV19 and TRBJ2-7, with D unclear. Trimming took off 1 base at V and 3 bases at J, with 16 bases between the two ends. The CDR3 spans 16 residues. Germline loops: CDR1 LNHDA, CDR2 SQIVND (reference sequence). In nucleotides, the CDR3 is TGTGCCAGTAGTATAGTCGGTACAACCCGACTCTACGAGCAGTACTTC. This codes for CASSIVGTTRLYEQYF.

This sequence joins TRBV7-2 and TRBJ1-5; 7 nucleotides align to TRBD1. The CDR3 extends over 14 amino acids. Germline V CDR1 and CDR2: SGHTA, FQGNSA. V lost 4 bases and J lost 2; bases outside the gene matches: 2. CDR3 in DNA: TGTGCCAGCAGCTCCGGGACAGGCAATCAGCCCCAGCATTTT. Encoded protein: CASSSGTGNQPQHF. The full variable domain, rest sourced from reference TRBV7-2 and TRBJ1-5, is GAGVSQSPSNKVTEKGKDVELRCDPISGHTALYWYRQSLGQGLEFLIYFQGNSAPDKSGLPSDRFSAERTGGSVSTLTIQRTQQEDSAVYLCASSSGTGNQPQHFGDGTRLSIL.

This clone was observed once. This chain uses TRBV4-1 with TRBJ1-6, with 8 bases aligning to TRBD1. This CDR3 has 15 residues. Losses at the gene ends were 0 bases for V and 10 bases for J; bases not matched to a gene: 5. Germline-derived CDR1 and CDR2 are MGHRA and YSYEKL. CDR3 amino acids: CASSQEGQGRSPLHF. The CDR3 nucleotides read TGCGCCAGCAGCCAAGAAGGACAGGGTCGCTCACCCCTCCACTTT.

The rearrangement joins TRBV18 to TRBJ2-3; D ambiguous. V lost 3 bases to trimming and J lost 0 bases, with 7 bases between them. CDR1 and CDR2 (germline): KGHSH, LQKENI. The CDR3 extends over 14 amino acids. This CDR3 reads CASSPSTSTDTQYF. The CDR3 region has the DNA TGTGCCAGCTCACCGTCAACTAGCACAGATACGCAGTATTTT.

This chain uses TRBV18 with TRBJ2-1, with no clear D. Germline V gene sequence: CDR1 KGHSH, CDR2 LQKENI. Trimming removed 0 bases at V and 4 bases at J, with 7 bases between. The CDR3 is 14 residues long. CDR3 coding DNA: TGTGCCAGCTCACCACCTCCCTATTACAATGAGCAGTTCTTC. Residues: CASSPPPYYNEQFF.

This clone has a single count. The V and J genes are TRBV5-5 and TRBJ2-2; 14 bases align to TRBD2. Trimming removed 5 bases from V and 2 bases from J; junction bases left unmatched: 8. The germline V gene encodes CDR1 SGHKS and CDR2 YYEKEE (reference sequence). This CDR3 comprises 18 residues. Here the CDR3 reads CASSRTGTSGSNTGELFF. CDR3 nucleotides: TGTGCCAGCAGTAGGACAGGGACTAGCGGGAGTAACACCGGGGAGCTGTTTTTT.

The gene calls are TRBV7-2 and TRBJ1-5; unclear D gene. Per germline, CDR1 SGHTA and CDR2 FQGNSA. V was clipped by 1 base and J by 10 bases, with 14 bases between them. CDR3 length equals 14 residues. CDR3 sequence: CASSLEPASPPQHF. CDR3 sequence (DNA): TGTGCCAGCAGCTTAGAGCCAGCTAGTCCCCCCCAGCATTTT. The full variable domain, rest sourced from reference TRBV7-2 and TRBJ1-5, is GAGVSQSPSNKVTEKGKDVELRCDPISGHTALYWYRQSLGQGLEFLIYFQGNSAPDKSGLPSDRFSAERTGGSVSTLTIQRTQQEDSAVYLCASSLEPASPPQHFGDGTRLSIL.

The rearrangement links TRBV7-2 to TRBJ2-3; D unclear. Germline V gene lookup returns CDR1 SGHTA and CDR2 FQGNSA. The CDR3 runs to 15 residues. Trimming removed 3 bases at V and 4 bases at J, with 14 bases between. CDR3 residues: CASSFREGASDTQYF. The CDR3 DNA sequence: TGTGCCAGCAGCTTCCGTGAAGGAGCATCAGATACGCAGTATTTT.

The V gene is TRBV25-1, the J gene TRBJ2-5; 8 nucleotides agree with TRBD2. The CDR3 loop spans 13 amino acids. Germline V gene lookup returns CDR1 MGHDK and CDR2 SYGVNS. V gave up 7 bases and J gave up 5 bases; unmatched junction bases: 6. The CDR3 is CASTGGHRETQYF. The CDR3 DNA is TGTGCCAGCACGGGGGGGCATAGGGAGACCCAGTACTTC.

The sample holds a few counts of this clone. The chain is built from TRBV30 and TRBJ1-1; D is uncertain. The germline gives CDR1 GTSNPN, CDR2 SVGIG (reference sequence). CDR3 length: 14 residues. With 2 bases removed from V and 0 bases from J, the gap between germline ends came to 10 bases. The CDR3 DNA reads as TGTGCCTGGAGTACAGAAACCTTGAACACTGAAGCTTTCTTT. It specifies CAWSTETLNTEAFF.

The DNA of the CDR3 is TGTGCCAGCAGCTTGGGACACCGGGATGAGCAGTTCTTC. Its translation: CASSLGHRDEQFF. V is TRBV7-9 and J is TRBJ2-1; perhaps TRBD1 as D (6 bases). Trimming took off 3 bases at V and 8 bases at J, with 11 bases between the two ends. The CDR3 runs to 13 residues. Germline CDR1 reads SEHNR; CDR2 reads FQNEAQ (reference sequence).

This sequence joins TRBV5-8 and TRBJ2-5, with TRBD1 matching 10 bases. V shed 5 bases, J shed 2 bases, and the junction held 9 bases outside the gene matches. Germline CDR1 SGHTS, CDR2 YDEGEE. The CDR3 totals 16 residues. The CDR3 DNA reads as TGTGCCAGCAGTGCAGGACAGGGGGGATTACAAGAGACCCAGTACTTC. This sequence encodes CASSAGQGGLQETQYF. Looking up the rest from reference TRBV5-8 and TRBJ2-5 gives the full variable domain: EAGVTQSPTHLIKTRGQQATLRCSPISGHTSVYWYQQALGLGLQFLLWYDEGEERNRGNFPPRFSGRQFPNYSSELNVNALELEDSALYLCASSAGQGGLQETQYFGPGTRLLVL.

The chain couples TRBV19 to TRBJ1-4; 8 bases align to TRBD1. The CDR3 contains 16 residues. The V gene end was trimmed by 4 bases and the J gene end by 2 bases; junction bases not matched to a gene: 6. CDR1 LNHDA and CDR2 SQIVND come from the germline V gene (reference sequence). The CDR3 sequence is CASSKHRQGTNEKLFF. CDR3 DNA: TGTGCCAGTAGTAAACATCGACAGGGGACTAATGAAAAACTGTTTTTT.

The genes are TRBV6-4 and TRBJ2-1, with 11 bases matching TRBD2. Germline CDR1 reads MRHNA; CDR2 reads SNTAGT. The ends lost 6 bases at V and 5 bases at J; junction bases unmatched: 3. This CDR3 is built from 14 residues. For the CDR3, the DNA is TGTGCCAGCAGCGTAGCGGGGGGGAACAATGAGCAGTTCTTC. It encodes CASSVAGGNNEQFF.

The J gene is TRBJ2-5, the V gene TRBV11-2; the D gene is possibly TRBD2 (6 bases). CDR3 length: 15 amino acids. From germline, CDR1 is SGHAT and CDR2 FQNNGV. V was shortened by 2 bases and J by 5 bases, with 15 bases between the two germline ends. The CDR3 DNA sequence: TGTGCCAGCAGCTTAAGGGCAGGGACTTGGGAGACCCAGTACTTC. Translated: CASSLRAGTWETQYF.

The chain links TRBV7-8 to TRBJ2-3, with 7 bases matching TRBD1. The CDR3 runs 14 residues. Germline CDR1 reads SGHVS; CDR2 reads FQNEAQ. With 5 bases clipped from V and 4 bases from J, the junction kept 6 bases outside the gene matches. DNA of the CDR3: TGTGCCAGCAGCCGACAGGGATCACCAGATACGCAGTATTTT. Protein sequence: CASSRQGSPDTQYF.